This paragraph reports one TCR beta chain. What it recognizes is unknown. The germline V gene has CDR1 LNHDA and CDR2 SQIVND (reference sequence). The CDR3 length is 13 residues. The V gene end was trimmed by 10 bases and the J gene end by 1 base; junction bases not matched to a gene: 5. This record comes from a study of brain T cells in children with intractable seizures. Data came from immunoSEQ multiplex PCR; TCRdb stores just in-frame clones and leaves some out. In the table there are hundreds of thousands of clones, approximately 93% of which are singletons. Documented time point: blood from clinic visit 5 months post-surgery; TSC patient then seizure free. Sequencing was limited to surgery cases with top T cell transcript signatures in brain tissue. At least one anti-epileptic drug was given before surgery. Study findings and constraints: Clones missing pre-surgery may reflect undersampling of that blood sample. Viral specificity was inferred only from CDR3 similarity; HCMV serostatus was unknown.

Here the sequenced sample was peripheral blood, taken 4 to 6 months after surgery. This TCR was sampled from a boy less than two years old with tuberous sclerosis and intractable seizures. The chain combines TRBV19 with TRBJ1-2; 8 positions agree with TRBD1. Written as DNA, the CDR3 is TGTGCCACCGACAGGGGACTTAACTATGGCTACACCTTC. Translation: CATDRGLNYGYTF.